Each of the 19 T cell receptor beta chains below was sequenced from the same sample in a study of cytomegalovirus exposure and HLA in healthy donors. Assay: immunoSEQ multiplex PCR; the TCRdb copy retains only in-frame clones and omits some. The sample shows about 110,000 clones, roughly 95% of them seen only once. Material for sequencing was PBMCs. The receptors originated from a woman aged 18 to 35 in good health and CMV-seronegative.

The chain joins TRBV27 to TRBJ2-3, with 9 bases fitting TRBD1. CDR1 is MNHEY and CDR2 is SMNVEV in the germline V gene (reference sequence). The CDR3 loop spans 15 amino acids. Losses at the gene ends were 4 bases for V and 1 base for J; bases not matched to a gene: 3. CDR3 amino acids: CASSYTGGGTDTQYF. The CDR3 DNA reads TGTGCCAGCAGTTACACAGGGGGCGGCACAGATACGCAGTATTTT.

This clone was observed once. The chain carries TRBV14 and TRBJ2-1; 9 bases agree with TRBD2. J gave up 4 bases and V 2 bases, and 6 bases lay outside the gene matches. CDR1 is SGHDN and CDR2 is FVKESK in the germline V gene. This CDR3 region has 16 residues. CDR3 sequence reads: CASSQYLRGGYNEQFF. For the CDR3, the DNA is TGTGCCAGCAGCCAATATCTGCGGGGGGGGTACAATGAGCAGTTCTTC.

This clone has only one observation. The rearrangement links TRBV6-6 to TRBJ1-1, with D maybe TRBD1 (6 bases). This CDR3 comprises 12 residues. From germline, CDR1 is MNHNY and CDR2 SVGAGI (reference sequence). Trimming pared 9 bases from V and 8 bases from J, leaving 16 bases between. CDR3: CASSLTGTEAFF. The CDR3 coding sequence is TGTGCCAGTTCCCTAACAGGGACCGAAGCTTTCTTT.

The chain joins TRBV30 to TRBJ1-2; D might be TRBD1 (5 bases). Germline V CDR1 and CDR2: GTSNPN, SVGIG (reference sequence). V lost 2 bases to trimming and J lost 4 bases, with 14 bases between them. The CDR3 consists of 14 residues. This CDR3 is CAWSRSGKSYGYTF. The CDR3 nucleotides are TGTGCCTGGAGTCGCTCAGGGAAAAGCTATGGCTACACCTTC.

This sequence joins TRBV6-1 and TRBJ1-6; D is unclear. V was cut by 6 bases and J by 14 bases, with 17 bases left in between. CDR1 is MNHNS, CDR2 SASEGT, per germline. This CDR3 contains 13 residues. CDR3 sequence reads: CASRLIGPEALHF. The DNA for the CDR3 is TGTGCCAGCAGGCTAATCGGACCGGAGGCCCTCCACTTT.

The rearrangement joins TRBV27 to TRBJ1-5; TRBD1 aligns across 9 bases. The ends lost 5 bases at V and 0 bases at J; junction bases unmatched: 11. The germline V gene has CDR1 MNHEY and CDR2 SMNVEV (reference sequence). This CDR3 spans 18 amino acids. The CDR3 DNA reads as TGTGCCAGCAGTCAACAGGGGGCAGCGGTTATTAGCAATCAGCCCCAGCATTTT. Translation gives CASSQQGAAVISNQPQHF.

The chain carries TRBV10-3 and TRBJ2-3, with 7 positions matching TRBD1. The V and J ends lost 5 bases and 3 bases, in that order; junction bases with no gene match: 5. The CDR3 runs to 14 residues. Looked up from germline, CDR1 is ENHRY and CDR2 is SYGVKD. CDR3 in amino acids: CAISSLQGTDTQYF. CDR3 DNA: TGTGCCATCAGTAGTTTACAGGGGACAGATACGCAGTATTTT.

The chain combines TRBV25-1 with TRBJ2-3; 8 bases fit TRBD2. Germline CDR1 and CDR2: MGHDK and SYGVNS. V dropped 1 base and J dropped 1; count of bases not matched to a gene: 7. The CDR3 runs 17 residues. CDR3 loop: CASSEWGKRGRTDTQYF. The DNA of the CDR3 is TGTGCCAGCAGTGAATGGGGAAAGCGGGGGCGCACAGATACGCAGTATTTT.

The chain couples TRBV5-4 to TRBJ2-3; 7 bases match TRBD1. Germline CDR1 is SGHNT and CDR2 is YYREEE (reference sequence). V lost 4 bases and J lost 1; bases outside the gene matches: 3. This CDR3 comprises 14 residues. The CDR3 DNA is TGTGCCAGCAGCCCCGGGACAGGCACAGATACGCAGTATTTT. It yields the protein CASSPGTGTDTQYF.

The chain couples TRBV7-8 to TRBJ1-3; a weak D match, TRBD1 (5 bases). The CDR3 loop spans 15 amino acids. Germline CDR1 reads SGHVS; CDR2 reads FQNEAQ. Trimming stripped 5 bases from V and 4 bases from J, with 15 bases between. CDR3 sequence reads: CASSAGLPRGNTIYF. The CDR3 bases are TGTGCCAGCAGCGCGGGACTCCCTCGGGGAAACACCATATATTTT.

The chain carries TRBV15 and TRBJ1-2; 7 bases are a match to TRBD1. Germline V gene data show CDR1 as LNHNV and CDR2 as YYDKDF (reference sequence). V trimming: 0 bases; J trimming: 0 bases; junction bases outside the gene matches: 7. The CDR3 has 17 residues. CDR3 in amino acids: CATSRDRGTVSNYGYTF. In nucleotides, the CDR3 is TGTGCCACCAGCAGAGATCGTGGGACAGTATCTAACTATGGCTACACCTTC. Filled out from reference TRBV15 and TRBJ1-2, the complete variable domain reads DAMVIQNPRYQVTQFGKPVTLSCSQTLNHNVMYWYQQKSSQAPKLLFHYYDKDFNNEADTPDNFQSRRPNTSFCFLDIRSPGLGDTAMYLCATSRDRGTVSNYGYTFGSGTRLTVV.

The V call is TRBV6-1, the J call TRBJ1-1; D unresolved. Germline V gene sequence: CDR1 MNHNS, CDR2 SASEGT. V lost 0 bases and J lost 0, with 17 bases in between. The CDR3 has 18 amino acids. The DNA for the CDR3 is TGTGCCAGCAGTGAAGCGCTTCCGGCACAAACTATGAACACTGAAGCTTTCTTT. Translated, it gives CASSEALPAQTMNTEAFF.

CDR3 in amino acids: CASSQRQGSSNTEAFF. CDR3 in DNA: TGCGCCAGCAGCCAACGACAGGGAAGTTCGAACACTGAAGCTTTCTTT. The chain uses TRBV4-1 and TRBJ1-1; TRBD1 matches 7 bases. Germline CDR1 MGHRA, CDR2 YSYEKL. The CDR3 spans 16 residues. The V and J ends lost 2 bases and 1 base, in that order; junction bases with no gene match: 7.

This clone was seen only once. V and J are TRBV2 and TRBJ2-7; tentative D call: TRBD2 (6 bases). The CDR3 covers 20 residues. V was shortened by 2 bases and J by 4 bases, with 30 bases between the two germline ends. The V gene's germline CDR1 is SNHLY and CDR2 FYNNEI. CDR3 residues: CASSERGLGFRTMGRYEQYF. The CDR3 nucleotides are TGTGCCAGCAGTGAAAGGGGCCTAGGGTTTCGGACTATGGGCCGATACGAGCAGTACTTC.

The chain carries TRBV25-1 and TRBJ2-5, with 9 bases identical to TRBD1. The J segment lost 4 bases and the V segment lost 0 bases, leaving 6 bases of the junction unmatched. CDR1 is MGHDK, CDR2 SYGVNS, per germline. CDR3 length equals 16 residues. CDR3 DNA sequence: TGTGCCAGCAGTGAATATTTTGCGGGACAGGGAGAGACCCAGTACTTC. Translated, it gives CASSEYFAGQGETQYF.

The chain is built from TRBV7-9 and TRBJ1-4, with TRBD1 matching 8 bases. The V segment lost 1 base and the J segment 8 bases; nucleotides outside the gene matches: 6. The CDR3 extends over 15 amino acids. CDR1 is SEHNR and CDR2 is FQNEAQ in the germline V gene (reference sequence). Here the CDR3 reads CASSLVGTGSEKLFF. The CDR3 nucleotides read TGTGCCAGCAGCTTAGTTGGGACAGGATCAGAAAAACTGTTTTTT.

This rearrangement joins TRBV28 to TRBJ1-6; 9 bases agree with TRBD1. Germline V lookup: CDR1 MDHEN, CDR2 SYDVKM. CDR3 size: 14 residues. The trim removed 5 bases at V and 7 bases at J, leaving 3 bases unmatched. The CDR3 bases are TGTGCCAGCAGTCGGGACAGGGACAATTCACCCCTCCACTTT. Its protein product is CASSRDRDNSPLHF.

The chain joins TRBV7-2 to TRBJ2-1; 7 nucleotides line up with TRBD2. V was clipped by 5 bases and J by 4 bases; unmatched bases: 8. Per germline, CDR1 SGHTA and CDR2 FQGNSA. The CDR3 consists of 15 residues. DNA for the CDR3: TGTGCCAGCAGCCCCAGTGGGGGGGAGTACAATGAGCAGTTCTTC. It yields the protein CASSPSGGEYNEQFF.

The chain is built from TRBV13 and TRBJ2-7; D gene unclear. V was clipped by 7 bases and J by 7 bases, with 17 bases between them. The length of the CDR3 is 13 residues. The germline CDR1 and CDR2 sequences are PRHDT and FYEKMQ (reference sequence). In nucleotides, the CDR3 is TGTGCCAGCATGTCCCAGGAAGATTTGGAGCAGTACTTC. Translating it yields CASMSQEDLEQYF.